The rows below give T cell receptor beta chains drawn from one sample of a study of naive and memory T cell subsets. TCRdb recomputed calls from the UMI-ligation and nested PCR reads with MiXCR, one row per CDR3 protein. The sample records roughly 98,000 distinct CDR3 sequences, roughly 7% being singletons. Material for sequencing was central memory CD4+ T cells from blood. The receptors were sampled from a human donor in good health. Both conserved end residues are part of each CDR3. D genes are given only for firm matches. Only some rows state a clone size, as once, few, many or a class for expanded clones.

J gene: TRBJ1-6; V gene: TRBV27; clone size: many; D gene: NA; CDR3 protein: CATTTLKAAGNSPLHF; CDR3 DNA: TGTGCCACCACGACCCTGAAAGCGGCGGGCAATTCACCCCTCCACTTT
J gene: TRBJ2-3; V gene: TRBV11-2; clone size: many; D gene: NA; CDR3 protein: CASSSTVLSTDTQYF; CDR3 DNA: TGTGCCAGCAGCTCGACGGTCCTCAGCACAGATACGCAGTATTTT
J gene: TRBJ1-1; V gene: TRBV6-2/TRBV6-3; clone size: many; D gene: NA; CDR3 protein: CASSYSESAEAFF; CDR3 DNA: TGTGCCAGCAGTTACTCGGAGTCGGCTGAAGCTTTCTTT
J gene: TRBJ2-3; V gene: TRBV6-6; clone size: NA; D gene: NA; CDR3 protein: CASGSGGRSTDTQYF; CDR3 DNA: TGTGCCAGCGGATCCGGGGGCCGGAGCACAGATACGCAGTATTTT
J gene: TRBJ1-6; V gene: TRBV20-1; clone size: many; D gene: NA; CDR3 protein: CSAATANSPLHF; CDR3 DNA: TGCAGTGCTGCGACAGCTAATTCACCCCTCCACTTT
J gene: TRBJ2-6; V gene: TRBV21-1; clone size: few; D gene: NA; CDR3 protein: CASRGQGVGSGANVLTF; CDR3 DNA: NA
J gene: TRBJ1-5; V gene: TRBV27; clone size: few; D gene: TRBD1; CDR3 protein: CASSRHQWDRAQPQHF; CDR3 DNA: TGTGCCAGCAGTAGGCACCAATGGGACAGGGCGCAGCCCCAGCATTTT
J gene: TRBJ1-2; V gene: TRBV18; clone size: many; D gene: NA; CDR3 protein: CASSPAFPAQGGYGYTF; CDR3 DNA: TGTGCCAGCTCACCTGCTTTCCCCGCTCAGGGAGGGTATGGCTACACCTTC
J gene: TRBJ1-1; V gene: TRBV29-1; clone size: few; D gene: NA; CDR3 protein: CSVLAGAGNTEAFF; CDR3 DNA: TGCAGCGTTCTTGCAGGGGCAGGAAACACTGAAGCTTTCTTT
J gene: TRBJ1-1; V gene: TRBV7-2; clone size: many; D gene: NA; CDR3 protein: CASSSPVTGMNTEAFF; CDR3 DNA: TGTGCCAGCAGCTCCCCAGTGACAGGAATGAACACTGAAGCTTTCTTT
J gene: TRBJ1-6; V gene: TRBV7-2; clone size: many; D gene: NA; CDR3 protein: CASSSAPGVGNSPLHF; CDR3 DNA: TGTGCCAGCAGCTCTGCCCCCGGGGTAGGCAATTCACCCCTCCACTTT
J gene: TRBJ2-1; V gene: TRBV7-6; clone size: NA; D gene: TRBD2; CDR3 protein: CASSQLAGALSYNEQFF; CDR3 DNA: TGTGCCAGCAGCCAACTAGCGGGGGCCCTCTCCTACAATGAGCAGTTCTTC
J gene: TRBJ2-3; V gene: TRBV9; clone size: many; D gene: NA; CDR3 protein: CASSVRESTDTQYF; CDR3 DNA: TGTGCCAGCAGCGTTCGAGAGAGCACAGATACGCAGTATTTT
J gene: TRBJ2-1; V gene: TRBV6-6; clone size: many; D gene: NA; CDR3 protein: CASRELGGPVGNEQFF; CDR3 DNA: TGTGCCAGCAGAGAACTGGGGGGGCCAGTTGGCAATGAGCAGTTCTTC
J gene: TRBJ2-3; V gene: TRBV18; clone size: NA; D gene: TRBD1; CDR3 protein: CASSLRKSPGQSSTDTQYF; CDR3 DNA: TGTGCCAGCTCACTTCGAAAGTCCCCGGGACAGTCTAGCACAGATACGCAGTATTTT
J gene: TRBJ2-2; V gene: TRBV18; clone size: few; D gene: TRBD1; CDR3 protein: CASSPLLGQRNTGELFF; CDR3 DNA: TGTGCCAGCTCACCACTTCTGGGACAGAGAAACACCGGGGAGCTGTTTTTT
J gene: TRBJ1-4; V gene: TRBV5-1; clone size: NA; D gene: TRBD1; CDR3 protein: CASSRDRGYNEKLFF; CDR3 DNA: TGCGCCAGCAGCCGGGACAGGGGGTATAATGAAAAACTGTTTTTT
J gene: TRBJ2-5; V gene: TRBV7-9; clone size: many; D gene: TRBD1; CDR3 protein: CASSRGQGGETQYF; CDR3 DNA: TGTGCCAGCAGCCGGGGACAGGGTGGAGAGACCCAGTACTTC
J gene: TRBJ2-2; V gene: TRBV28; clone size: NA; D gene: TRBD2; CDR3 protein: CASSLGRAGPNTGELFF; CDR3 DNA: TGTGCCAGCAGTTTGGGGAGGGCAGGGCCGAACACCGGGGAGCTGTTTTTT
J gene: TRBJ1-5; V gene: TRBV27; clone size: many; D gene: NA; CDR3 protein: CASSLRTANQPQHF; CDR3 DNA: TGTGCCAGCAGTTTAAGGACAGCTAATCAGCCCCAGCATTTT
J gene: TRBJ2-7; V gene: TRBV11-2; clone size: many; D gene: TRBD2; CDR3 protein: CASSASIAGRSYEQYF; CDR3 DNA: TGTGCCAGCAGCGCATCCATAGCGGGGAGATCCTACGAGCAGTACTTC
J gene: TRBJ1-1; V gene: TRBV19; clone size: many; D gene: TRBD1; CDR3 protein: CASGGGQGAGVGEAFF; CDR3 DNA: TGTGCCAGTGGGGGGGGACAGGGGGCCGGTGTGGGTGAAGCTTTCTTT
J gene: TRBJ2-1; V gene: TRBV5-5; clone size: many; D gene: TRBD1; CDR3 protein: CASSSSPDRGNEQFF; CDR3 DNA: TGTGCCAGCAGCTCCAGTCCGGACAGGGGAAATGAGCAGTTCTTC
J gene: TRBJ2-3; V gene: TRBV20-1; clone size: many; D gene: NA; CDR3 protein: CSAINPATKGAQYF; CDR3 DNA: TGCAGTGCCATTAACCCGGCGACGAAGGGCGCGCAGTATTTT
J gene: TRBJ2-2; V gene: TRBV27; clone size: many; D gene: TRBD2; CDR3 protein: CASSFQGLAGATGELFF; CDR3 DNA: TGTGCCAGCAGTTTCCAAGGACTAGCGGGAGCAACCGGGGAGCTGTTTTTT
J gene: TRBJ1-1; V gene: TRBV18; clone size: many; D gene: NA; CDR3 protein: CASSPLGENTEAFF; CDR3 DNA: TGTGCCAGCTCACCACTGGGGGAGAACACTGAAGCTTTCTTT
J gene: TRBJ2-3; V gene: TRBV7-9; clone size: many; D gene: NA; CDR3 protein: CASSLERSTDTQYF; CDR3 DNA: TGTGCCAGCAGCTTAGAGCGCAGCACAGATACGCAGTATTTT
J gene: TRBJ1-1; V gene: TRBV11-3; clone size: few; D gene: NA; CDR3 protein: CASSQDGPNTEAFF; CDR3 DNA: TGTGCCAGCAGCCAGGACGGACCGAACACTGAAGCTTTCTTT
J gene: TRBJ2-5; V gene: TRBV12-5; clone size: few; D gene: NA; CDR3 protein: CASGLMPETQYF; CDR3 DNA: TGTGCTAGTGGTTTGATGCCCGAGACCCAGTACTTC
J gene: TRBJ2-3; V gene: TRBV20-1; clone size: NA; D gene: TRBD2; CDR3 protein: CSAGSGSGTDTQYF; CDR3 DNA: TGCAGTGCTGGAAGCGGGAGCGGCACAGATACGCAGTATTTT
J gene: TRBJ2-1; V gene: TRBV2; clone size: few; D gene: NA; CDR3 protein: CASSANTGKTYNEQFF; CDR3 DNA: TGTGCCAGCAGCGCCAATACGGGGAAGACCTACAATGAGCAGTTCTTC
J gene: TRBJ2-1; V gene: TRBV28; clone size: few; D gene: TRBD1; CDR3 protein: CASSGRQGRNYNEQFF; CDR3 DNA: TGTGCCAGCAGTGGAAGACAGGGTCGGAACTACAATGAGCAGTTCTTC
J gene: TRBJ2-7; V gene: TRBV7-2; clone size: NA; D gene: TRBD2; CDR3 protein: CASSQWGLGNEQYF; CDR3 DNA: TGTGCCAGCAGCCAATGGGGACTAGGAAACGAGCAGTACTTC
J gene: TRBJ2-4; V gene: TRBV7-2; clone size: few; D gene: NA; CDR3 protein: CASSLTGSKNIQYF; CDR3 DNA: TGTGCCAGCAGCTTAACAGGGTCCAAAAACATTCAGTACTTC
J gene: TRBJ2-1; V gene: TRBV12-3/TRBV12-4; clone size: NA; D gene: TRBD2; CDR3 protein: CASSSSRRAGGRNNEQFF; CDR3 DNA: TGTGCCAGCAGTTCCTCACGGCGGGCGGGGGGGAGAAACAATGAGCAGTTCTTC
J gene: TRBJ1-4; V gene: TRBV20-1; clone size: NA; D gene: NA; CDR3 protein: CSANDRRKEKLFF; CDR3 DNA: TGCAGTGCTAATGACAGGCGGAAAGAAAAACTGTTTTTT
J gene: TRBJ1-1; V gene: TRBV5-1; clone size: many; D gene: NA; CDR3 protein: CASSLSRQGDTEAFF; CDR3 DNA: TGCGCCAGCAGCTTAAGTCGGCAGGGTGACACTGAAGCTTTCTTT
J gene: TRBJ2-2; V gene: TRBV5-6; clone size: NA; D gene: NA; CDR3 protein: CASSPLGGRTGELFF; CDR3 DNA: TGTGCCAGCAGCCCGCTCGGGGGGCGGACCGGGGAGCTGTTTTTT
J gene: TRBJ2-1; V gene: TRBV2; clone size: many; D gene: TRBD2; CDR3 protein: CASTPTSVRNEQFF; CDR3 DNA: TGTGCCAGCACCCCGACTAGCGTCAGGAATGAGCAGTTCTTC
J gene: TRBJ2-1; V gene: TRBV3-1; clone size: many; D gene: NA; CDR3 protein: CASSQVRASSGEQFF; CDR3 DNA: TGTGCCAGCAGCCAAGTGAGGGCAAGTTCAGGAGAGCAGTTCTTC
J gene: TRBJ1-1; V gene: TRBV7-2; clone size: NA; D gene: NA; CDR3 protein: CASSLVVVQARPEAFF; CDR3 DNA: TGTGCCAGCAGCTTAGTGGTGGTACAGGCTAGACCTGAAGCTTTCTTT
J gene: TRBJ2-3; V gene: TRBV2; clone size: NA; D gene: TRBD1; CDR3 protein: CSSSETGTDTQYF; CDR3 DNA: TGTTCCAGCAGTGAGACGGGGACAGATACCCAGTATTTT
J gene: TRBJ2-7; V gene: TRBV29-1; clone size: many; D gene: NA; CDR3 protein: CSVPKQGLSYEQYF; CDR3 DNA: TGCAGCGTTCCCAAGCAGGGGTTGTCCTACGAGCAGTACTTC
J gene: TRBJ1-1; V gene: TRBV7-2; clone size: few; D gene: NA; CDR3 protein: CASSPFGGGEAFF; CDR3 DNA: TGTGCCAGCAGCCCGTTCGGGGGCGGTGAAGCTTTCTTT
J gene: TRBJ1-4; V gene: TRBV18; clone size: many; D gene: NA; CDR3 protein: CATRSPVATNEKLFF; CDR3 DNA: TGTGCCACCCGCAGTCCCGTTGCAACTAATGAAAAACTGTTTTTT
J gene: TRBJ1-2; V gene: TRBV7-2; clone size: NA; D gene: TRBD1; CDR3 protein: CASGWDRAGHTF; CDR3 DNA: TGTGCCAGCGGTTGGGACAGGGCAGGCCACACCTTC
J gene: TRBJ2-3; V gene: TRBV4-3; clone size: few; D gene: NA; CDR3 protein: CASSQDPLAGRGTQYF; CDR3 DNA: TGCGCCAGCAGCCAAGACCCGCTAGCCGGGCGGGGTACGCAGTATTTT
J gene: TRBJ2-2; V gene: TRBV12-3/TRBV12-4; clone size: many; D gene: NA; CDR3 protein: CASRSRRGTGELFF; CDR3 DNA: TGTGCCAGCAGATCTCGCAGGGGCACCGGGGAGCTGTTTTTT
J gene: TRBJ2-1; V gene: TRBV11-2; clone size: NA; D gene: TRBD2; CDR3 protein: CASSLAGQTSGGRNEQFF; CDR3 DNA: TGTGCCAGCAGCTTAGCCGGCCAGACTAGCGGGGGGAGAAATGAGCAGTTCTTC
J gene: TRBJ2-7; V gene: TRBV19; clone size: few; D gene: NA; CDR3 protein: CASSTSSQQYF; CDR3 DNA: TGTGCCAGTAGTACGTCCAGCCAGCAGTACTTC
J gene: TRBJ1-2; V gene: TRBV18; clone size: many; D gene: TRBD1; CDR3 protein: CASSRDSMPPNYGYTF; CDR3 DNA: TGTGCCAGCTCAAGGGACAGCATGCCGCCTAACTATGGCTACACCTTC
J gene: TRBJ2-5; V gene: TRBV20-1; clone size: few; D gene: TRBD2; CDR3 protein: CSARNLAGVETQYF; CDR3 DNA: TGCAGTGCTAGAAACCTAGCGGGAGTAGAGACCCAGTACTTC
J gene: TRBJ2-2; V gene: TRBV12-3/TRBV12-4; clone size: once; D gene: TRBD2; CDR3 protein: CASSFGVAGANTGELFF; CDR3 DNA: TGTGCCAGCAGTTTCGGGGTAGCGGGGGCGAACACCGGGGAGCTGTTTTTT
J gene: TRBJ1-1; V gene: TRBV12-3/TRBV12-4; clone size: many; D gene: NA; CDR3 protein: CASSYPGRMNTEAFF; CDR3 DNA: TGTGCCAGCAGTTATCCGGGACGCATGAACACTGAAGCTTTCTTT
J gene: TRBJ2-1; V gene: TRBV14; clone size: NA; D gene: TRBD1; CDR3 protein: CASSSTDRGRINEQFF; CDR3 DNA: TGTGCCAGCAGCTCAACGGACAGGGGGCGCATAAATGAGCAGTTCTTC
J gene: TRBJ2-6; V gene: TRBV7-2; clone size: few; D gene: NA; CDR3 protein: CASSFRQGGAGANVLTF; CDR3 DNA: TGTGCCAGCAGCTTCCGACAGGGAGGCGCTGGGGCCAACGTCCTGACTTTC
J gene: TRBJ2-5; V gene: TRBV18; clone size: few; D gene: TRBD1; CDR3 protein: CASSPQGAETQYF; CDR3 DNA: TGTGCCAGCTCCCCACAGGGGGCAGAGACCCAGTACTTC
J gene: TRBJ1-5; V gene: TRBV20-1; clone size: NA; D gene: NA; CDR3 protein: CSAPPRGVNQPQHF; CDR3 DNA: TGCAGTGCCCCCCCTAGGGGGGTCAATCAGCCCCAGCATTTT
J gene: TRBJ2-7; V gene: TRBV6-1; clone size: NA; D gene: TRBD2; CDR3 protein: CASSEAWASGYEQYF; CDR3 DNA: TGTGCCAGCAGTGAAGCGTGGGCTAGCGGTTACGAGCAGTACTTC